The sequence of this TCR beta chain was determined in a study of shared clonotypes between healthy human individuals. Clones were read by immunoSEQ multiplex PCR, and TCRdb kept only the in-frame ones, dropping some. This table has about a million clones, around 74% appearing once. The germline CDR1 and CDR2 sequences are GTSNPN and SVGIG (reference sequence). J was trimmed by 1 base and V by 6 bases; bases with no gene match: 3. This CDR3 is built from 14 residues. The TCR comes from a man aged 18 to 29 in good health. Material: memory CD4+ T cells sorted from blood. Specified subset: CD45RA-negative fraction. The J gene is TRBJ2-2, the V gene TRBV30; 9 bases are shared with TRBD1. This chain's CDR3 is CACDRGGNTGELFF. The CDR3 coding sequence is TGTGCCTGTGACAGGGGGGGGAACACCGGGGAGCTGTTTTTT.